This T cell receptor (beta chain) originates from a study of T cells in Graves' hyperthyroidism and ophthalmopathy. The CDR3 is 13 amino acids. Germline loops: CDR1 MNHEY, CDR2 SMNVEV (reference sequence). The V and J ends lost 5 bases and 0 bases respectively, with 8 bases between them. This clonotype was seen repeatedly, ten times or more. Its antigen is still unknown. The TCR beta CDR3 regions underwent amplification using RNA transcripts as the source. An initial round of RT-PCR targeting the TCR CDR3 relied on the HTBI primer set. From the multiplex PCR reads, TCRdb called clonotypes with MiXCR, one entry per CDR3 protein. The table includes roughly 290,000 distinct CDR3 sequences, about an eighth detected once. Notes on the study in general: With a median lead of about 6.9 months before onset, the model predicted ophthalmopathy.

The chain recombines TRBV27 with TRBJ2-7; D ambiguous. The sequence was obtained from a woman aged 25 to 39 with Graves' hyperthyroidism that later progressed to Graves' ophthalmopathy. Input material: blood. CDR3 in DNA: TGTGCCAGCAGTGACCAGGACTCCTACGAGCAGTACTTC. This codes for CASSDQDSYEQYF.